These 11 T cell receptor beta chains share one sample of origin, sequenced in a study of T cell responses to AZD1222 COVID-19 vaccine. Profiled with immunoSEQ multiplex PCR; TCRdb holds only in-frame clones, not every one. The sample has some 96,000 clones, 80% to 90% seen once. The sequencing here drew on peripheral blood, taken on day 0 of AZD1222 vaccination. The receptors were gathered from an adult in good health.

The table lists this clone with a count of one. The genes are TRBV3-1 (or the pseudogene TRBV3-2) and TRBJ2-1; TRBD1 is a possible D gene (7 bases). Trimming took 4 bases from V and 8 from J, leaving 12 bases between them. There are 13 residues in the CDR3. Germline CDR1 and CDR2: LGHDT and YNNKEL (reference sequence). DNA for the CDR3: TGTGCCAGCAGCCGCAGGGGGGAAGATGAGCAGTTCTTC. This sequence encodes CASSRRGEDEQFF.

The chain combines TRBV10-3 with TRBJ2-3; 12 bases line up with TRBD2. V trimming: 10 bases; J trimming: 11 bases; junction bases outside the gene matches: 19. The CDR3 consists of 16 residues. Germline CDR1 and CDR2: ENHRY and SYGVKD. The chain's CDR3 is CATIDLTSGGLYKQYF. In DNA form, the CDR3 reads TGTGCCACCATCGACCTGACTAGCGGGGGCCTTTATAAGCAGTATTTT.

The V call is TRBV3-1 (or the pseudogene TRBV3-2), the J call TRBJ2-7; D unresolved. Trimming cost V 3 bases and J 2 bases, with 5 bases left between them. The CDR3 contains 12 residues. CDR1 and CDR2 (germline): LGHDT, YNNKEL (reference sequence). CDR3 DNA: TGTGCCAGCAGCCACCTCACCTACGAGCAGTACTTC. Its protein is CASSHLTYEQYF.

The genes are TRBV6-5 and TRBJ2-7; weak D call: TRBD2 (6 bases). V lost 6 bases to trimming and J lost 3 bases, with 18 bases between them. The CDR3 is 15 amino acids. Germline CDR1 and CDR2: MNHEY and SVGAGI. CDR3 nucleotides: TGTGCCAGCAGGAGCCGGGTCGGGGGTCTCTACGAGCAGTACTTC. It codes for CASRSRVGGLYEQYF.

This clone was seen only once. The chain recombines TRBV5-6 with TRBJ1-2, with 8 positions matching TRBD1. V gave up 4 bases and J gave up 5 bases; unmatched junction bases: 7. CDR3 length: 14 residues. The germline V gene encodes CDR1 SGHDT and CDR2 YYEEEE. This CDR3 reads CASSRDRSGYGYTF. CDR3 bases: TGTGCCAGCAGCCGGGACAGGTCGGGGTATGGCTACACCTTC. Variable domain in full (rest from reference TRBV5-6 and TRBJ1-2): DAGVTQSPTHLIKTRGQQVTLRCSPKSGHDTVSWYQQALGQGPQFIFQYYEEEERQRGNFPDRFSGHQFPNYSSELNVNALLLGDSALYLCASSRDRSGYGYTFGSGTRLTVV.

This clone was detected once. The rearrangement uses TRBV7-9 and TRBJ2-4, with D perhaps given as TRBD1 or TRBD2 (5 bases each). This CDR3 region has 16 residues. CDR1 is SEHNR and CDR2 is FQNEAQ in the germline V gene (reference sequence). Trimming stripped 3 bases from V and 2 bases from J, with 14 bases between. CDR3: CASSFGKGITKNIQYF. CDR3 in DNA: TGTGCCAGCAGCTTCGGGAAGGGGATTACCAAAAACATTCAGTACTTC.

The chain carries TRBV5-1 and TRBJ2-7, with TRBD2 identical over 9 bases. The length of the CDR3 is 14 residues. V was pared by 2 bases and J by 7 bases, with 7 bases of the junction left unmatched. The germline V gene has CDR1 SGHRS and CDR2 YFSETQ. The CDR3 is CASSFSAGGREQYF. DNA for the CDR3: TGCGCCAGCAGCTTTTCAGCGGGAGGACGTGAGCAGTACTTC. Supplemented by reference TRBV5-1 and TRBJ2-7, the full variable domain reads KAGVTQTPRYLIKTRGQQVTLSCSPISGHRSVSWYQQTPGQGLQFLFEYFSETQRNKGNFPGRFSGRQFSNSRSEMNVSTLELGDSALYLCASSFSAGGREQYFGPGTRLTVT.

This clone was seen a single time. This chain joins TRBV4-2 and TRBJ2-1; TRBD2 is a possible D gene (6 bases). CDR1 and CDR2 from the germline V gene are LGHNA and YNFKEQ. The CDR3 sequence is 17 residues long. Trimming removed 2 bases at V and 6 bases at J, with 20 bases between. DNA for the CDR3: TGTGCCAGCAGCCAAACCAGACTCGAGGGGAGGCGCAATGAGCAGTTCTTC. Translated, it gives CASSQTRLEGRRNEQFF.

V gene TRBV5-1 combines with J gene TRBJ1-1; 8 positions agree with TRBD1. The germline V gene has CDR1 SGHRS and CDR2 YFSETQ. V shed 4 bases and J 11 bases; nucleotides not matched to a gene: 10. CDR3 length equals 13 residues. DNA of the CDR3: TGCGCCAGCAGCCCGAGGACAGGGTATGGCGCTTTCTTT. Amino acid sequence: CASSPRTGYGAFF.

The chain employs TRBV18 and TRBJ1-1; D is ambiguous. Looked up from germline, CDR1 is KGHSH and CDR2 is LQKENI. Trimming removed 6 bases at V and 5 bases at J, with 13 bases between. The CDR3 has 13 residues. CDR3 loop: CASSPRLETEAFF. Written as DNA, the CDR3 is TGTGCCAGCTCCCCAAGGCTGGAGACTGAAGCTTTCTTT.

The CDR3 DNA is TGTGCTAGTGGTTATGACGAGACCCAGTACTTC. Protein product: CASGYDETQYF. The rearrangement links TRBV12-5 to TRBJ2-5; no firm D call. V lost 4 bases, J lost 5 bases, and 5 bases lay in between. This CDR3 region has 11 residues. Germline-derived CDR1 and CDR2 are LGHNT and FRNRAP.